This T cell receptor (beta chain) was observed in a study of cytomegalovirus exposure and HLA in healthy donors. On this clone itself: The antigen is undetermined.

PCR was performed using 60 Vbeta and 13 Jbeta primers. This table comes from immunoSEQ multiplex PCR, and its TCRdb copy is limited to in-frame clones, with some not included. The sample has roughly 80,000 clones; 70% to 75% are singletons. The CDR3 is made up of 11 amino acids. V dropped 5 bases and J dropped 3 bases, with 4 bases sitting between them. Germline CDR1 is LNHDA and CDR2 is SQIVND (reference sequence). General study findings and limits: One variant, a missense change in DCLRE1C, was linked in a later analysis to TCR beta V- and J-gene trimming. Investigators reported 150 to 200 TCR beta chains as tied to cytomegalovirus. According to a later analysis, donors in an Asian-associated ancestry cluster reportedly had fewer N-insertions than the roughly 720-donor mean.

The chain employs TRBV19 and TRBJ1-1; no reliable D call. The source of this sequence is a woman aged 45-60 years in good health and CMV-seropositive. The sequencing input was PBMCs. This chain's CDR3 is CASSLYTEAFF. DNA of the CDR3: TGTGCCAGTAGTCTTTACACTGAAGCTTTCTTT.